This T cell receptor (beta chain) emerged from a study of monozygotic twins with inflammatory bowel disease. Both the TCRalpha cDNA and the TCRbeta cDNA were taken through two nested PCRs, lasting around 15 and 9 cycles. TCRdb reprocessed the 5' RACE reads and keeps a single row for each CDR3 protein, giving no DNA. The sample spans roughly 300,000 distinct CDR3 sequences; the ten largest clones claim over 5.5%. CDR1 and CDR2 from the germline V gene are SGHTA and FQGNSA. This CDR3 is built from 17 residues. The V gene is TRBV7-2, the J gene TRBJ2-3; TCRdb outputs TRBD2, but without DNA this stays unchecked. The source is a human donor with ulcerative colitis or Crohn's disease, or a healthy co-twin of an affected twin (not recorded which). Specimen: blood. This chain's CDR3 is CASSLSRASGGTDTQYF.